This passage covers 19 T cell receptor beta chains from one sample sequenced in a study of blood T cell repertoires in COVID-19. The protocol was immunoSEQ multiplex PCR, while the TCRdb copy is restricted to in-frame clones and leaves out a portion. There are about 120,000 clones in the sample; around 78% occur only once, and over 2% lies in the top ten. Sequenced input: peripheral blood. These TCRs come from a man under 40 with acute or convalescent COVID-19.

The chain carries TRBV13 and TRBJ1-2; TRBD1 matches at 9 bases. Germline loops: CDR1 PRHDT, CDR2 FYEKMQ (reference sequence). This CDR3 has 18 amino acids. Trimming took 2 bases from V and 3 from J; bases not matched to a gene: 13. The CDR3 DNA reads TGTGCCAGCAGCTTATTCTTCCTGACAGGGGGTTGGGACTATGGCTACACCTTC. Translation gives CASSLFFLTGGWDYGYTF.

The genes are TRBV29-1 and TRBJ1-3; D is unresolved. From germline, CDR1 is SQVTM and CDR2 ANQGSEA. This CDR3 region has 12 residues. With 3 bases removed from V and 8 bases from J, the gap between germline ends came to 11 bases. CDR3 sequence: CSVDPRGDTIYF. The DNA for the CDR3 is TGCAGCGTTGACCCCCGAGGAGACACCATATATTTT.

CDR3: CASSLALEQFF. The CDR3 DNA sequence: TGTGCCAGCAGCTTGGCATTGGAGCAGTTCTTC. The V gene is TRBV5-6, the J gene TRBJ2-1; no firm D call. CDR1 is SGHDT, CDR2 YYEEEE, per germline. The CDR3 spans 11 residues. V was trimmed by 0 bases and J by 10 bases, leaving 5 bases between them.

The chain joins TRBV10-2 to TRBJ1-4, with D maybe TRBD1 (5 bases). This CDR3 has 18 amino acids. V was clipped by 2 bases and J by 8 bases, with 24 bases between them. The germline V gene has CDR1 WSHSY and CDR2 SAAADI. The CDR3 region is CASSEKNPGGVPEEKLFF. As DNA, the CDR3 is TGCGCCAGCAGTGAGAAAAACCCGGGAGGGGTCCCGGAGGAAAAACTGTTTTTT.

DNA of the CDR3: TGTGCCAGCAGCTTAGGAGGACAGGAATACCTCACGGGCACTGAAGCTTTCTTT. Protein: CASSLGGQEYLTGTEAFF. The chain employs TRBV7-8 and TRBJ1-1; TRBD1 matches at 7 bases. The CDR3 is 18 residues long. Germline lookup yields CDR1 SGHVS and CDR2 FQNEAQ. With 1 base clipped from V and 4 bases from J, the junction kept 15 bases outside the gene matches.

The chain employs TRBV4-2 and TRBJ1-1, with a possible D match to TRBD1 (6 bases). This CDR3 is 17 amino acids long. CDR1 and CDR2 from the germline V gene are LGHNA and YNFKEQ. V lost 4 bases, J lost 0 bases, and 18 bases lay in between. The CDR3 sequence is CASSLQNRANMNTEAFF. Written as DNA, the CDR3 is TGTGCCAGCAGCCTTCAGAACAGGGCTAACATGAACACTGAAGCTTTCTTT.

The J gene is TRBJ2-7, the V gene TRBV18, with 11 bases identical to TRBD1. Germline CDR1 reads KGHSH; CDR2 reads LQKENI. Trimming took 2 bases from V and 6 from J; bases not matched to a gene: 0. This CDR3 is 13 amino acids long. CDR3 bases: TGTGCCAGCTCACCAGGGACAGGGGGCGAGCAGTACTTC. The encoded protein is CASSPGTGGEQYF.

The chain links TRBV10-3 to TRBJ1-2; no clear D gene. The CDR3 runs to 13 residues. The germline gives CDR1 ENHRY, CDR2 SYGVKD. Between the trimmed V and J ends, which lost 3 bases and 4 bases, there was a span of 9 bases. This chain's CDR3 is CAISDPSSYGYTF. DNA of the CDR3: TGTGCCATCAGTGACCCGTCCAGCTATGGCTACACCTTC.

The chain employs TRBV15 and TRBJ2-7, with D possibly being TRBD2 (6 bases). Germline V gives CDR1 LNHNV, CDR2 YYDKDF (reference sequence). Trimming pared 1 base from V and 3 bases from J, leaving 7 bases between. The CDR3 length is 13 residues. In nucleotides, the CDR3 is TGTGCCACCAGCAGAGTGGGAGGCTACGAGCAGTACTTC. Amino acid sequence: CATSRVGGYEQYF. The whole variable domain, remainder taken from reference TRBV15 and TRBJ2-7, is DAMVIQNPRYQVTQFGKPVTLSCSQTLNHNVMYWYQQKSSQAPKLLFHYYDKDFNNEADTPDNFQSRRPNTSFCFLDIRSPGLGDTAMYLCATSRVGGYEQYFGPGTRLTVT.

V gene TRBV15 combines with J gene TRBJ2-7; D gene unclear. Germline CDR1 LNHNV, CDR2 YYDKDF (reference sequence). V lost 0 bases and J lost 4, with 7 bases in between. The length of the CDR3 is 13 residues. The CDR3 bases are TGTGCCACCAGCAGAGATATTAGTTACGAGCAGTACGTC. Protein: CATSRDISYEQYV.

This chain uses TRBV20-1 with TRBJ1-2; D ambiguous. V was clipped by 3 bases and J by 2 bases, with 13 bases between them. The length of the CDR3 is 14 residues. Germline CDR1 and CDR2: DFQATT and SNEGSKA (reference sequence). The CDR3 sequence: CSASNPPGNYGYTF. CDR3 bases: TGCAGTGCTAGTAACCCTCCGGGAAACTATGGCTACACCTTC.

The J gene is TRBJ1-5, the V gene TRBV5-1; tentatively, D is TRBD1 (5 bases). Germline V lookup: CDR1 SGHRS, CDR2 YFSETQ. V was trimmed by 1 base and J by 7 bases, leaving 15 bases between them. The CDR3 totals 15 residues. The CDR3 DNA follows: TGCGCCAGCAGCTTGTCGGAGGGGCGCGACCAGCCCCAGCATTTT. Residues: CASSLSEGRDQPQHF.

A single count supports this clone. CDR3 loop: CAISAGRESNYGYTF. The CDR3 DNA reads TGTGCCATCAGCGCGGGACGGGAGTCTAACTATGGCTACACCTTC. The chain couples TRBV10-3 to TRBJ1-2; perhaps TRBD1 as D (5 bases). Deletions cut 6 bases from V and 0 bases from J, with 14 bases between. CDR3 length: 15 amino acids. CDR1 and CDR2 (germline): ENHRY, SYGVKD.

CDR3 protein: CASSMGGRTHNEQFF. As DNA, the CDR3 is TGTGCCAGTAGTATGGGCGGGAGGACCCACAATGAGCAGTTCTTC. This rearrangement joins TRBV19 to TRBJ2-1; 8 positions match TRBD2. The CDR3 totals 15 residues. CDR1 is LNHDA and CDR2 is SQIVND in the germline V gene (reference sequence). The V segment lost 3 bases and the J segment 5 bases; nucleotides outside the gene matches: 6. The whole variable domain, filled in from reference TRBV19 and TRBJ2-1, reads DGGITQSPKYLFRKEGQNVTLSCEQNLNHDAMYWYRQDPGQGLRLIYYSQIVNDFQKGDIAEGYSVSREKKESFPLTVTSAQKNPTAFYLCASSMGGRTHNEQFFGPGTRLTVL.

This CDR3 is CASSYSGLAADTQYF. CDR3 in DNA: TGTGCCAGCAGTTACTCGGGACTAGCAGCGGATACGCAGTATTTT. This chain uses TRBV6-5 with TRBJ2-3; 9 bases line up with TRBD2. The junction had 4 bases not matched to a gene; V was cut back by 0 bases and J by 6 bases. The CDR3 extends over 15 amino acids. Germline V gene data show CDR1 as MNHEY and CDR2 as SVGAGI.

The V call is TRBV11-2, the J call TRBJ1-5, with D tentatively TRBD1 (6 bases). Germline V gives CDR1 SGHAT, CDR2 FQNNGV. This CDR3 region has 13 residues. The V gene lost 1 base and the J gene lost 7 bases, with 8 bases spanning the gap. The CDR3 bases are TGTGCCAGCAGCTTAGCAGGGGACCAGCCCCAGCATTTT. Its protein product is CASSLAGDQPQHF.

The chain employs TRBV19 and TRBJ2-5, with D perhaps matching TRBD1 (7 bases). CDR3 length: 14 amino acids. The ends were cut back, 6 bases at V and 2 bases at J, with 13 bases in the middle. Germline-derived CDR1 and CDR2 are LNHDA and SQIVND (reference sequence). CDR3 bases: TGTGCCAGTAGGGGGGGACAGTCTCAAGAGACCCAGTACTTC. It encodes CASRGGQSQETQYF.

The CDR3 here is CASSGQVHQPQHF. In DNA, the CDR3 is TGTGCCAGCAGTGGACAGGTTCATCAGCCCCAGCATTTT. V gene TRBV2 combines with J gene TRBJ1-5; D may be TRBD1 (6 bases). The CDR3 covers 13 residues. Germline lookup yields CDR1 SNHLY and CDR2 FYNNEI. With 4 bases removed from V and 5 bases from J, the gap between germline ends came to 9 bases.

This clone was seen once. The J gene is TRBJ1-1, the V gene TRBV11-2; D possibly corresponds to TRBD1 (5 bases). Germline-derived CDR1 and CDR2 are SGHAT and FQNNGV. This CDR3 comprises 13 residues. The V end was cut by 5 bases, the J end by 4 bases, with 11 bases between. CDR3 bases: TGTGCCAGCAGCCAGACAGTTCTCACTGAAGCTTTCTTT. Its translation: CASSQTVLTEAFF. The full variable domain, rest sourced from reference TRBV11-2 and TRBJ1-1, is EAGVAQSPRYKIIEKRQSVAFWCNPISGHATLYWYQQILGQGPKLLIQFQNNGVVDDSQLPKDRFSAERLKGVDSTLKIQPAKLEDSAVYLCASSQTVLTEAFFGQGTRLTVV.